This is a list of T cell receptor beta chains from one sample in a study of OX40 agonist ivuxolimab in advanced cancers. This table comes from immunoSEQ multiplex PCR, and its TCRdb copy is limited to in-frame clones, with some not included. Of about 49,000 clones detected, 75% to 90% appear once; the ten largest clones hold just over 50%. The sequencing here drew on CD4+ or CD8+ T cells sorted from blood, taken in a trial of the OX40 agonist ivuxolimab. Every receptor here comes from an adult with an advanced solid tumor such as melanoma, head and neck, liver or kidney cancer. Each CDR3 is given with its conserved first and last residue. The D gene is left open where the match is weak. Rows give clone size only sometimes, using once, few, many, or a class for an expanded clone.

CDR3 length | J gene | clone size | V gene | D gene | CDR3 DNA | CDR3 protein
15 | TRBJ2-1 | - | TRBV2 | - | TGTGCCAGCAGTGTTAGGCGGAGCTCCTACAATGAGCAGTTCTTC | CASSVRRSSYNEQFF
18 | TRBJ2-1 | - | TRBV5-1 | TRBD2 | TGCGCCAGCAGCTTGTGGACTAGCGGGGGGATCGTCCTCAATGAGCAGTTCTTC | CASSLWTSGGIVLNEQFF
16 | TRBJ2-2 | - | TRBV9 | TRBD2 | TGTGCCAGCAGCGTAGCGGGGGGGATGAACACCGGGGAGCTGTTTTTT | CASSVAGGMNTGELFF
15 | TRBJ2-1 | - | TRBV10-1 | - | TGCGCCAGCAGTGAGCGTAGCGGCTCCTACAATGAGCAGTTCTTC | CASSERSGSYNEQFF
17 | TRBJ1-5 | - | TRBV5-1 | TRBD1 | TGCGCCAGCAGCTTTAGACCGACAGGGGGCGGCAATCAGCCCCAGCATTTT | CASSFRPTGGGNQPQHF
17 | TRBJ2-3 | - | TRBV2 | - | TGTGCCAGCAGTGTGCTCGTTGGCACAGCCTCCACAGATACGCAGTATTTT | CASSVLVGTASTDTQYF
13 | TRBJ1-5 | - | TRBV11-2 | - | TGTGCCAGCAGCCTATCGAGCGGGCAGCCCCAGCATTTT | CASSLSSGQPQHF
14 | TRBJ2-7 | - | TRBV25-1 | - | TGTGCCAGCAGTGAAGGGGCCCAGGACCAGGGGCAGTACTTC | CASSEGAQDQGQYF
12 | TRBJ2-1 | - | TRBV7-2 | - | TGTGCCAGCAGCGACGAGAAGAATGAGCAGTTCTTC | CASSDEKNEQFF
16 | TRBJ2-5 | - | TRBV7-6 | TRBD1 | TGTGCCAGCAGCTTGGGGGACAGGAGCTACCAAGAGACCCAGTACTTC | CASSLGDRSYQETQYF
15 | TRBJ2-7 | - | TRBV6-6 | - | TGTGCCAGCAGTGACAGAAACGTTGGACTTAACGAGCAGTACTTC | CASSDRNVGLNEQYF
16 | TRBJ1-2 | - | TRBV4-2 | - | TGTGCCAGCAGCCAAGTGGGTGGGGGAACAAACTATGGCTACACCTTC | CASSQVGGGTNYGYTF
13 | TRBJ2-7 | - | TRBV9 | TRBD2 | TGTGCCAGCAGCGTAGCTACGGGGGGCGAGCAGTACTTC | CASSVATGGEQYF
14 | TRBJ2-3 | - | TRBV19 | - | TGTGCCAGTAGTCCTAGTCGGGATACAGATACGCAGTATTTT | CASSPSRDTDTQYF
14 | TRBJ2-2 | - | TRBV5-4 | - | TGTGCCAGCAGCTGGGACCCGGGCTCCGGGGAGCTGTTTTTT | CASSWDPGSGELFF
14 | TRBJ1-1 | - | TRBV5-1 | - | TGCGCCAGCAGAGCTTTGTCGGACAACACTGAAGCTTTCTTT | CASRALSDNTEAFF
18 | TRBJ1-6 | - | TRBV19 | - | TGTGCCAGTAGTATAGCTGCCGTTAGGGGGGGCTGGAATTCACCCCTCCACTTT | CASSIAAVRGGWNSPLHF
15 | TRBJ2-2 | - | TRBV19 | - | TGTGCCAGTAGACTCAGGGGTAGGGACACCGGGGAGCTGTTTTTT | CASRLRGRDTGELFF
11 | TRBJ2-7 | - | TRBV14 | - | TGTGCCAGCAGCCAAGGGGCCGAGCAGTACTTC | CASSQGAEQYF
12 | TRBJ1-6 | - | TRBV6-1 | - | TGTGCCAGCAGCTCAGATAATTCACCCCTCCACTTT | CASSSDNSPLHF
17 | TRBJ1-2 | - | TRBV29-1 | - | TGCAGCGTTGAAGTTCGGGGCGGAAGGGGAATTAACTATGGCTACACCTTC | CSVEVRGGRGINYGYTF
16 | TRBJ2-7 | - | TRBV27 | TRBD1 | TGTGCCAGCAGTTTACCCGGGACAGGGGGCTCCTACGAGCAGTACTTC | CASSLPGTGGSYEQYF
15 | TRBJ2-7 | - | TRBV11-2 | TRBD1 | TGTGCCAGCAGCCTGAACCGGGACAGGGGATACGAGCAGTACTTC | CASSLNRDRGYEQYF
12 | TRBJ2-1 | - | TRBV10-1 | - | TGCGCCAGCAGTGAGTCTACTTTGAGGCAGTTCTTC | CASSESTLRQFF
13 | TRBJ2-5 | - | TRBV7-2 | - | TGTGCCAGCAGCTTACCCCCTCGAGAGACCCAGTACTTC | CASSLPPRETQYF
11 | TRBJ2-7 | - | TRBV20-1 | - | TGCAGTGCTAGTAGCTTCTACGAGCAGTACTTC | CSASSFYEQYF
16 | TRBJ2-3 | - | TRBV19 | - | TGTGCCAGTAGTATTAAGGGTCTAAGTGGGGCAGATACGCAGTATTTT | CASSIKGLSGADTQYF
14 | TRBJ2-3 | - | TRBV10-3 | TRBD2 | TGTGCCAACTCGGTCGGGGGGGCAGCGGATACGCAGTATTTT | CANSVGGAADTQYF
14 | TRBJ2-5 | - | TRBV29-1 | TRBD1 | TGCAGCGTTGAAGAGGGAGACAGGGCTCAGGAGCAGTACTTC | CSVEEGDRAQEQYF
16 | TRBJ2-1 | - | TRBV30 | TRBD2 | TGTGCCTGGAGGGCCTCGGGACTAGCGGGAACTAATGAGCAGTTCTTC | CAWRASGLAGTNEQFF
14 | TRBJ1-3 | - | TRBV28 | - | TGTGCCAGCACGAGCCCAGCCTCTGGAAACACCATATATTTT | CASTSPASGNTIYF
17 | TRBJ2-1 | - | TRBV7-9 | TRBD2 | TGTGCCAGCAGCTCCAGGGGAGCGGGGGCTTCCTACAATGAGCAGTTCTTC | CASSSRGAGASYNEQFF
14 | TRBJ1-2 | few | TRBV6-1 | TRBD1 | TGTGCCAGCAGTGAAGGCCCAGGGGGATTCGGCTACACCTTC | CASSEGPGGFGYTF
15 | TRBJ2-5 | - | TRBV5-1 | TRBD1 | TGCGCCAGCAGGGCCGGGACAGGGGGCCAAGAGACCCAGTACTTC | CASRAGTGGQETQYF
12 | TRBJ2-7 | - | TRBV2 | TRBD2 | TGTGCCAGCGGGGGGGTAGGCTACGAGCAGTACTTC | CASGGVGYEQYF
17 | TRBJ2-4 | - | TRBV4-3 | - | TGCGCCAGCAGCCAAACGCGAGGGTCTATAGCCAAAAACATTCAGTACTTC | CASSQTRGSIAKNIQYF
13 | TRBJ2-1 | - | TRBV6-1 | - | TGTGCCAGCAGTGCAGGTACCTACAATGAGCAGTTCTTC | CASSAGTYNEQFF
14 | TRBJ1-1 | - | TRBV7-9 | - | TGTGCCAGCAGCGACATACTCATGAACACTGAAGCTTTCTTT | CASSDILMNTEAFF
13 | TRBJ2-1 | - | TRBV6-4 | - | TGTGCCAGCAGTCGCGACTTCCTTGATGAGCAGTTCTTC | CASSRDFLDEQFF
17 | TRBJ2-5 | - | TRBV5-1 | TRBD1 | TGCGCCAGCAGCTTGGGGGGAACAGGGGGCGCGGAGGAGACCCAGTACTTC | CASSLGGTGGAEETQYF
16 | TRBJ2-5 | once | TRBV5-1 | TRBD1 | TGCGCCAGCAGCTTGGGGACAGGGGTGGGGAAAGAGACCCAGTACTTC | CASSLGTGVGKETQYF
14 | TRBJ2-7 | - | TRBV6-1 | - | TGTGCCACGAAGTCGGAGGTGGTCCTATTAGAGCAGTACTTC | CATKSEVVLLEQYF